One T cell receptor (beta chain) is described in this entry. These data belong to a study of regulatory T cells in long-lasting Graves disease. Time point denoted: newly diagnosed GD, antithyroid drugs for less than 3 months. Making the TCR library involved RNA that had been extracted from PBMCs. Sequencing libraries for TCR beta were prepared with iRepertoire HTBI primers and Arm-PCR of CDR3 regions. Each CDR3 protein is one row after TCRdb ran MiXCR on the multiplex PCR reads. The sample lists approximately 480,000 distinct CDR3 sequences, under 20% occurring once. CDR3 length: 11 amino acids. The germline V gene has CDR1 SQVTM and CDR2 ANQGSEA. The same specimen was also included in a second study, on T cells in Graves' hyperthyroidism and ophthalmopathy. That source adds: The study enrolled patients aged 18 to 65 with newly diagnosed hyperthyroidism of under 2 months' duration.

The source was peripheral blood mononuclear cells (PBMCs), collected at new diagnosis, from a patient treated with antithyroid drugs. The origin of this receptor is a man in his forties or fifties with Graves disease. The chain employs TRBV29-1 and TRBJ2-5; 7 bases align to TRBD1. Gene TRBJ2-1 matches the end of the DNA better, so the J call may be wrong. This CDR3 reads CSVKGAGEQFF. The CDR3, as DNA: TGCAGCGTAAAGGGGGCGGGTGAGCAGTTCTTC.